These 27 T cell receptor beta chains were sequenced from one sample in a study of T cell responses to AZD1222 COVID-19 vaccine. Produced via immunoSEQ multiplex PCR; TCRdb's table is partial and in-frame only. The data hold about 150,000 clones, with 85% to 95% observed a single time. The starting material was peripheral blood, obtained 28 days after the second AZD1222 dose. Every receptor here comes from an adult who received the AZD1222 COVID-19 vaccine.

The chain is built from TRBV5-1 and TRBJ2-7, with 12 nucleotides matching TRBD1. The CDR3 loop spans 18 amino acids. CDR1 is SGHRS, CDR2 YFSETQ, per germline. V trimming: 0 bases; J trimming: 2 bases; junction bases outside the gene matches: 9. The CDR3 here is CASSLVGQGALITYEQYF. CDR3 DNA: TGCGCCAGCAGCTTGGTGGGACAGGGGGCTCTAATTACCTACGAGCAGTACTTC.

CDR3 sequence: CSAILPGGYTF. CDR3 nucleotide sequence: TGCAGTGCCATACTTCCAGGTGGCTACACCTTC. The V gene is TRBV20-1, the J gene TRBJ1-2, with D uncertain. The CDR3 consists of 11 residues. V gave up 6 bases and J gave up 7 bases, with 12 bases separating them. Germline lookup yields CDR1 DFQATT and CDR2 SNEGSKA (reference sequence).

The rearrangement uses TRBV30 and TRBJ2-6, with TRBD2 identical over 7 bases. CDR3 size: 19 residues. The germline V gene has CDR1 GTSNPN and CDR2 SVGIG (reference sequence). Trimming took 8 bases from V and 2 from J; bases not matched to a gene: 21. The CDR3 reads CAGSGLADTPWAGANVLTF. CDR3 bases: TGTGCCGGAAGTGGGCTAGCGGACACCCCATGGGCTGGGGCCAACGTCCTGACTTTC.

This chain uses TRBV19 with TRBJ1-1; D unresolved. V lost 4 bases, J lost 1 base, and 7 bases lay in between. CDR3 length: 13 amino acids. CDR1 is LNHDA, CDR2 SQIVND, per germline (reference sequence). As DNA, the CDR3 is TGTGCCAGTAGTAATTTCAGGAACACTGAAGCTTTCTTT. Residues: CASSNFRNTEAFF.

This clone was observed a few times. V and J are TRBV3-1 (or the pseudogene TRBV3-2) and TRBJ1-5; D ambiguous. The germline V gene encodes CDR1 LGHDT and CDR2 YNNKEL (reference sequence). The CDR3 totals 13 residues. V was shortened by 2 bases and J by 6 bases, with 8 bases between the two germline ends. This chain's CDR3 is CASSQMTSQPQHF. The DNA for the CDR3 is TGTGCCAGCAGCCAAATGACGAGTCAGCCCCAGCATTTT.

The V call is TRBV29-1, the J call TRBJ1-1, with TRBD1 matching 7 bases. Germline V CDR1 and CDR2: SQVTM, ANQGSEA. After removal of 6 bases from V and 0 bases from J, the junction contained 4 bases not matched to a gene. The CDR3 consists of 13 residues. In DNA, the CDR3 is TGCAGCGTAGACAGGGCCATGAACACTGAAGCTTTCTTT. This translates into CSVDRAMNTEAFF. Full variable domain (remainder filled in from reference TRBV29-1 and TRBJ1-1): SAVISQKPSRDICQRGTSLTIQCQVDSQVTMMFWYRQQPGQSLTLIATANQGSEATYESGFVIDKFPISRPNLTFSTLTVSNMSPEDSSIYLCSVDRAMNTEAFFGQGTRLTVV.

The count of this clone is one. V gene TRBV12-5 combines with J gene TRBJ2-3; D unresolved. The CDR3 spans 12 residues. Germline CDR1 is LGHNT and CDR2 is FRNRAP. Trimming left V 4 bases short and J 8 bases short, with 10 bases between. CDR3 nucleotide sequence: TGTGCTAGTGGTTCCCCCCCCGGTACGCAGTATTTT. This encodes CASGSPPGTQYF.

The chain uses TRBV28 and TRBJ1-2; TRBD1 is a possible D gene (6 bases). Germline-derived CDR1 and CDR2 are MDHEN and SYDVKM. This CDR3 region has 16 residues. Trimming removed 2 bases from V and 0 bases from J, with 13 bases in between. As DNA, the CDR3 is TGTGCCAGCAGTTTACCCAGGGGCATCCCTAACTATGGCTACACCTTC. Residues: CASSLPRGIPNYGYTF.

The table lists this clone with a few counts. The chain uses TRBV5-4 and TRBJ1-6; D gene unclear. V lost 3 bases and J 7 bases, leaving 8 bases between the germline ends. Germline CDR1 reads SGHNT; CDR2 reads YYREEE (reference sequence). This CDR3 has 13 residues. CDR3 sequence (DNA): TGTGCCAGCAGCTCGGTAGGGAATTCACCCCTCCACTTT. Its translation: CASSSVGNSPLHF.

The chain carries TRBV16 and TRBJ2-4, with D unresolved. The V gene lost 1 base and the J gene lost 0 bases, with 10 bases spanning the gap. In germline, CDR1 is KGHSY, CDR2 FQNENV. This CDR3 spans 16 amino acids. CDR3 in amino acids: CASSQLFQEAKNIQYF. The CDR3 DNA follows: TGTGCCAGCAGCCAATTGTTCCAAGAAGCCAAAAACATTCAGTACTTC.

This sequence joins TRBV28 and TRBJ2-3; TRBD1 matches 7 bases. Trimming took 5 bases from V and 0 from J; bases not matched to a gene: 11. The germline V gene has CDR1 MDHEN and CDR2 SYDVKM. This CDR3 spans 17 amino acids. CDR3 protein: CASSQGQGVTSTDTQYF. CDR3 bases: TGTGCCAGCAGTCAGGGCCAGGGGGTGACTAGCACAGATACGCAGTATTTT.

The chain carries TRBV4-2 and TRBJ1-6; D is undetermined. Germline V lookup: CDR1 LGHNA, CDR2 YNFKEQ. This CDR3 contains 16 residues. V was cut by 3 bases and J by 2 bases, with 11 bases left in between. Here the CDR3 reads CASSQNKGTYNSPLHF. CDR3 nucleotide sequence: TGTGCCAGCAGCCAGAATAAAGGCACCTATAATTCACCCCTCCACTTT.

V usage is TRBV2 and J usage is TRBJ2-7; D might be TRBD1 (6 bases). Trimming stripped 5 bases from V and 5 bases from J, with 10 bases between. Per the germline V gene, CDR1 is SNHLY and CDR2 is FYNNEI. The CDR3 is 12 amino acids. The DNA of the CDR3 is TGTGCCAGCAGTTACCGGGACAACGAGCAGTACTTC. Translating gives CASSYRDNEQYF.

This CDR3 reads CATSETGTGNTYEQYF. DNA of the CDR3: TGTGCCACCAGTGAGACAGGGACAGGGAATACCTACGAGCAGTACTTC. V gene TRBV24-1 combines with J gene TRBJ2-7; the match to TRBD1 covers 9 bases. The J segment lost 2 bases and the V segment lost 4 bases, leaving 8 bases of the junction unmatched. The germline CDR1 and CDR2 sequences are KGHDR and SFDVKD. This CDR3 contains 16 residues.

This rearrangement joins TRBV12-3 or TRBV12-4 to TRBJ2-7; D is ambiguous. Trimming took off 0 bases at V and 6 bases at J, with 9 bases between the two ends. The CDR3 covers 13 residues. The CDR3 loop is CASSLAPFGEQYF. The CDR3 bases are TGTGCCAGCAGTTTAGCGCCTTTCGGCGAGCAGTACTTC.

The rearrangement joins TRBV7-3 to TRBJ2-3, with D hard to call. Trimming cost V 1 base and J 4 bases, with 6 bases left between them. The CDR3 is made up of 13 amino acids. Germline CDR1 is SGHTA and CDR2 is FQGTGA. The CDR3 bases are TGTGCCAGCAGCTTAATTTACGCAGATACGCAGTATTTT. The encoded protein is CASSLIYADTQYF.

This rearrangement joins TRBV5-1 to TRBJ1-1; 7 positions agree with TRBD1. The germline CDR1 and CDR2 sequences are SGHRS and YFSETQ. This CDR3 region has 13 residues. Trimming at V came to 0 bases and at J to 6 bases, leaving 2 bases not matched to a gene. In DNA, the CDR3 is TGCGCCAGCAGCTTGGAGGGGGCTGCTGAAGCTTTCTTT. Translating gives CASSLEGAAEAFF.

The genes are TRBV5-1 and TRBJ2-2; D ambiguous. Trimming removed 4 bases at V and 4 bases at J, with 11 bases between. Per the germline V gene, CDR1 is SGHRS and CDR2 is YFSETQ. The CDR3 runs 14 residues. CDR3 sequence (DNA): TGCGCCAGCAGCCCCGACTCTAGCACCGGGGAGCTGTTTTTT. Translating gives CASSPDSSTGELFF. The entire variable domain, with the rest obtained from reference TRBV5-1 and TRBJ2-2, is as follows: KAGVTQTPRYLIKTRGQQVTLSCSPISGHRSVSWYQQTPGQGLQFLFEYFSETQRNKGNFPGRFSGRQFSNSRSEMNVSTLELGDSALYLCASSPDSSTGELFFGEGSRLTVL.

The chain is built from TRBV9 and TRBJ1-1; TRBD1 might be the D (5 bases). V was shortened by 3 bases and J by 3 bases, with 12 bases between the two germline ends. This CDR3 is 14 amino acids long. The V gene's germline CDR1 is SGDLS and CDR2 YYNGEE. The CDR3 sequence: CASSAQGGDTEAFF. The CDR3 coding sequence is TGTGCCAGCAGCGCCCAGGGAGGGGACACTGAAGCTTTCTTT.

The rearrangement joins TRBV6-5 to TRBJ2-7; the D is unclear. Germline V gene lookup returns CDR1 MNHEY and CDR2 SVGAGI. Between the trimmed V and J ends, which lost 7 bases and 5 bases, there was a span of 12 bases. The CDR3 runs 12 residues. CDR3 nucleotides: TGTGCCAGCAAACAGACTCTGGACGAGCAGTACTTC. Its translation: CASKQTLDEQYF.

The chain carries TRBV5-6 and TRBJ2-2; D perhaps matches TRBD1 (6 bases). The V end lost 0 bases, the J end lost 6 bases, and 15 bases lay between the germline ends. CDR1 is SGHDT, CDR2 YYEEEE, per germline. The CDR3 is 16 amino acids. The CDR3 coding sequence is TGTGCCAGCAGCTTGGTAGACAGGTCTGGAGCCGGGGAGCTGTTTTTT. Amino acids: CASSLVDRSGAGELFF.

The rearrangement joins TRBV9 to TRBJ2-7; 11 bases are a match to TRBD1. Germline trimming cut 3 bases from V and 1 base from J; bases unmatched to any gene: 3. CDR1 and CDR2 (germline): SGDLS, YYNGEE. This CDR3 is 15 amino acids long. The CDR3, as DNA: TGTGCCAGCAGCGCGGGGACAGGGGGGTCCTACGAGCAGTACTTC. The encoded protein is CASSAGTGGSYEQYF.

This chain joins TRBV21-1 and TRBJ1-2. TRBV21-1 constitutes a pseudogene. CDR3 length: 17 amino acids. The CDR3 here is CASSKSGHPRNNYGYTF. CDR3 DNA: TGTGCCAGCAGCAAATCGGGGCACCCTAGGAACAACTATGGCTACACCTTC.

The chain combines TRBV9 with TRBJ2-2, with D hard to call. This CDR3 comprises 13 residues. V was clipped by 0 bases and J by 6 bases, with 6 bases between them. Germline CDR1 reads SGDLS; CDR2 reads YYNGEE. CDR3 DNA sequence: TGTGCCAGCAGCGTAGGCGCCCCCGGGGAGCTGTTTTTT. This translates into CASSVGAPGELFF.

This clone came up a few times. The chain has TRBV3-1 (or the pseudogene TRBV3-2) and TRBJ2-7; possible D gene TRBD2, 5 bases. The germline gives CDR1 LGHDT, CDR2 YNNKEL (reference sequence). V was trimmed by 4 bases and J by 2 bases, leaving 12 bases between them. The CDR3 is 14 residues long. The CDR3 is CASSPEISAYEQYF. The CDR3 nucleotides are TGTGCCAGCAGCCCGGAAATTAGCGCCTACGAGCAGTACTTC.

This clone was recorded only once. This rearrangement joins TRBV3-1 (or the pseudogene TRBV3-2) to TRBJ1-2, with no clear D. CDR1 LGHDT and CDR2 YNNKEL come from the germline V gene (reference sequence). This CDR3 comprises 12 residues. V was shortened by 0 bases and J by 8 bases, with 7 bases between the two germline ends. The chain's CDR3 is CASSQERSGYTF. The CDR3 DNA follows: TGTGCCAGCAGCCAAGAGAGGTCAGGCTACACCTTC.

This clone was detected once. This CDR3 is CASSPSTDTIYF. As DNA, the CDR3 is TGTGCCAGCAGTCCCTCTACAGACACCATATATTTT. This sequence joins TRBV6-6 and TRBJ1-3, with D hard to call. V dropped 5 bases and J dropped 8 bases, with 10 bases sitting between them. Per germline, CDR1 MNHNY and CDR2 SVGAGI (reference sequence). CDR3 size: 12 residues.